Listed below are T cell receptor beta chains from one sample, sequenced in a study of T cell repertoires in cytomegalovirus infection. These receptors' antigens are unknown. TCRdb reanalysed the reads using MiXCR and keeps one entry per CDR3 protein. The table lists some 120,000 distinct CDR3 sequences, 10% of them singletons, with around a third in the top ten. The sequencing input was PBMCs, sequenced either directly or after in vitro stimulation (not recorded which). The receptors originated from a human donor in good health (CMV status not recorded). Some clones in this sample may be carry-over from other donors' samples. Each CDR3 is given with its conserved first and last residue. Part of the rows lack a size; the others show once, few, many or a class for expanded clones.

clone_size: NA
v_call: TRBV7-3
cdr3_aa: CASSPNPRTGILYEQYF

clone_size: few
v_call: TRBV7-9
cdr3_aa: CASISGNMNTEAFF

clone_size: few
v_call: TRBV15
cdr3_aa: CATSRDRTGPLYGYTF

clone_size: many
v_call: TRBV6-6
cdr3_aa: CASSPMRAGSSSLGSDTQYF

clone_size: few
v_call: TRBV6-2/TRBV6-3
cdr3_aa: CASKERGGPNNEQFF

clone_size: few
v_call: TRBV3-1
cdr3_aa: CASSQATGHQPQHF

clone_size: NA
v_call: TRBV27
cdr3_aa: CASRSRTGLLYGYTF

clone_size: many
v_call: TRBV12-3/TRBV12-4
cdr3_aa: CASSFSGAGTQYF

clone_size: many
v_call: TRBV9
cdr3_aa: CASSVKIPTNEKLFF

clone_size: many
v_call: TRBV6-6
cdr3_aa: CASSYSSGAGELFF

clone_size: few
v_call: TRBV6-2/TRBV6-3
cdr3_aa: CASSYRSRGDTQYF

clone_size: many
v_call: TRBV19
cdr3_aa: CASSKDGQDNQPQHF

clone_size: NA
v_call: TRBV20-1
cdr3_aa: CSANGLAGAETQYF

clone_size: few
v_call: TRBV7-9
cdr3_aa: CASSLDGLVGDEQFF

clone_size: NA
v_call: TRBV6-6
cdr3_aa: CASRFGQGTQNIQYF

clone_size: NA
v_call: TRBV6-5
cdr3_aa: CASSPGTASELWAFF

clone_size: many
v_call: TRBV7-2
cdr3_aa: CASSLAPSRDTQYF

clone_size: many
v_call: TRBV7-2
cdr3_aa: CASSDSYRGALAKNIQYF

clone_size: many
v_call: TRBV10-3
cdr3_aa: CAISGTGGNEQFF

clone_size: few
v_call: TRBV9
cdr3_aa: CASSVEWDLNSPLHF

clone_size: many
v_call: TRBV12-3/TRBV12-4
cdr3_aa: CASPNRGTAHNQPQHF

clone_size: many
v_call: TRBV7-8
cdr3_aa: CASSFLRQETQYF

clone_size: many
v_call: TRBV7-9
cdr3_aa: CASTDRDSGEKLFF

clone_size: many
v_call: TRBV7-2
cdr3_aa: CASSLDFTGELFF

clone_size: NA
v_call: TRBV7-6
cdr3_aa: CASGGLAGDTQYF

clone_size: many
v_call: TRBV4-2
cdr3_aa: CASSQDGGQGNTEAFF

clone_size: many
v_call: TRBV27
cdr3_aa: CASSLTGGQVYEQYF

clone_size: many
v_call: TRBV7-3
cdr3_aa: CASSSDGTNSPLHF

clone_size: few
v_call: TRBV28
cdr3_aa: CASSIRLAPKIDSYEQYF

clone_size: NA
v_call: TRBV29-1
cdr3_aa: CSVDVGPGEAFF

clone_size: NA
v_call: TRBV14
cdr3_aa: CASTLNRLGHNSCLAKNIQYF

clone_size: many
v_call: TRBV6-5
cdr3_aa: CASSYSDALNTEAFF

clone_size: NA
v_call: TRBV7-2
cdr3_aa: CASSLVGATRYF

clone_size: many
v_call: TRBV7-8
cdr3_aa: CASSLFARNGANVLTF

clone_size: NA
v_call: TRBV6-2/TRBV6-3
cdr3_aa: CASNKQGARTGELFF

clone_size: many
v_call: TRBV7-2
cdr3_aa: CASSLGGGLGQPQHF

clone_size: few
v_call: TRBV6-2/TRBV6-3
cdr3_aa: CASTRPTAGGGETQYF

clone_size: few
v_call: TRBV7-2
cdr3_aa: CASSFLAAWDEQFF

clone_size: few
v_call: TRBV20-1
cdr3_aa: CSARGQGGTGELFF

clone_size: NA
v_call: TRBV11-2
cdr3_aa: CASSPTSGRASHEQFF

clone_size: NA
v_call: TRBV19
cdr3_aa: CASRDPQVINQPQHF

clone_size: few
v_call: TRBV2
cdr3_aa: CASSEISTDTQYF

clone_size: NA
v_call: TRBV4-1
cdr3_aa: CASSRGGEQYF

clone_size: many
v_call: TRBV7-2
cdr3_aa: CAERQTSSGANVLTF

clone_size: many
v_call: TRBV7-8
cdr3_aa: CASSWVRIPGNTIYF

clone_size: many
v_call: TRBV6-1
cdr3_aa: CASKEAGGSRDTQYF

clone_size: many
v_call: TRBV6-1
cdr3_aa: CASSVGNSNQPQHF

clone_size: many
v_call: TRBV7-8
cdr3_aa: CASSFVEGQNLHF

clone_size: NA
v_call: TRBV7-2
cdr3_aa: CASSNQGWSTEAFF

clone_size: NA
v_call: TRBV20-1
cdr3_aa: CSARDRRTGANVLTF

clone_size: many
v_call: TRBV10-3
cdr3_aa: CAISTGTGDMETQYF

clone_size: NA
v_call: TRBV6-2/TRBV6-3
cdr3_aa: CASRDTGDGSYGYTF

clone_size: NA
v_call: TRBV19
cdr3_aa: CASSHGLGTDTQYF

clone_size: NA
v_call: TRBV12-3/TRBV12-4
cdr3_aa: CASSPGLAGNF

clone_size: few
v_call: TRBV11-2
cdr3_aa: CASSLDPVNEKLFF